The 32 T cell receptor beta chains listed next were all sequenced from one sample in a study of blood T cell repertoires in COVID-19. TCRdb's table, derived via immunoSEQ multiplex PCR, lists solely in-frame clones and lacks some. The sample lists 220,000 or so clones, just under 90% occurring once. Sequenced material: PBMCs or T cells enriched from blood (not recorded which). The receptors were gathered from a middle-aged man who had been exposed to COVID-19.

The chain has TRBV4-1 and TRBJ2-3; 11 bases fit TRBD1. CDR1 is MGHRA and CDR2 is YSYEKL in the germline V gene. The V and J ends lost 0 bases and 7 bases, in that order; junction bases with no gene match: 6. CDR3 length: 16 amino acids. CDR3 sequence (DNA): TGCGCCAGCAGCCAAGATATGGGGGACAGGGGGTATACGCAGTATTTT. This codes for CASSQDMGDRGYTQYF.

Here the CDR3 DNA reads TGTGCCAGCAGCCCACAGGTCCCTAGCTCTGGGGCCAACGTCCTGACTTTC. Its protein is CASSPQVPSSGANVLTF. The V gene is TRBV5-4, the J gene TRBJ2-6, with D possibly TRBD1 on 5 matching bases. Germline V gives CDR1 SGHNT, CDR2 YYREEE (reference sequence). V was trimmed by 4 bases and J by 0 bases, leaving 14 bases between them. The CDR3 spans 17 residues.

Remarks on this clone: This sample includes further DNA sequences coding for the same CDR3. The chain uses TRBV5-1 and TRBJ2-7, with TRBD1 matching over 7 bases. Germline CDR1 reads SGHRS; CDR2 reads YFSETQ. After removal of 4 bases from V and 4 bases from J, the junction contained 2 bases not matched to a gene. The CDR3 consists of 12 residues. CDR3 amino acids: CASSRDSYEQYF. For the CDR3, the DNA is TGCGCCAGCAGCAGGGACAGTTACGAGCAGTACTTC.

This chain uses TRBV28 with TRBJ1-5, with TRBD1 identical over 7 bases. Looked up from germline, CDR1 is MDHEN and CDR2 is SYDVKM. This CDR3 comprises 15 residues. With 5 bases clipped from V and 6 bases from J, the junction kept 10 bases outside the gene matches. Written as DNA, the CDR3 is TGTGCCAGCAGTCCGATTCCCCGGACAGGTCAGCCCCAGCATTTT. Translation: CASSPIPRTGQPQHF.

This clone was detected once. The chain combines TRBV6-1 with TRBJ2-1; TRBD1 agrees at 8 bases. With V trimmed by 2 bases and J by 0 bases, 18 bases remained unmatched. The V gene's germline CDR1 is MNHNS and CDR2 SASEGT. The CDR3 loop spans 21 amino acids. The CDR3 sequence is CASSERLSTGGSPSSYNEQFF. The CDR3 nucleotides read TGTGCCAGCAGTGAACGGCTTTCAACAGGGGGAAGCCCAAGCTCCTACAATGAGCAGTTCTTC.

This clone came up a few times. The chain combines TRBV3-1 (or the pseudogene TRBV3-2) with TRBJ2-1; 14 positions match TRBD2. V lost 3 bases, J lost 10 bases, and 5 bases stayed unmatched. Looked up from germline, CDR1 is LGHDT and CDR2 is YNNKEL (reference sequence). The CDR3 consists of 15 residues. In nucleotides, the CDR3 is TGTGCCAGCAGCCAGGGGACTAGCGGGGGCCGGGAGCAGTTCTTC. Its protein is CASSQGTSGGREQFF.

V and J are TRBV11-3 and TRBJ1-1; TRBD1 is a possible D gene (5 bases). The CDR3 covers 13 residues. The germline V gene has CDR1 SGHNT and CDR2 YENEEA. With 5 bases removed from V and 5 bases from J, the gap between germline ends came to 12 bases. The CDR3 DNA reads TGTGCCAGCAGCGGGGGGGGAGAGACTGAAGCTTTCTTT. This codes for CASSGGGETEAFF.

Note on this clone: The junction departs from the called germline gene at one end, perhaps through a read error. The chain links TRBV30 to TRBJ2-3; a weak D match, TRBD2 (5 bases). Germline lookup yields CDR1 GTSNPN and CDR2 SVGIG (reference sequence). This CDR3 region has 14 residues. CDR3 DNA sequence: TGTGCCTGGAGTGTAGGTTCTAGCAGAGATACGCAGTATTTT. Protein product: CAWSVGSSRDTQYF.

The rearrangement joins TRBV28 to TRBJ2-7, with D possibly TRBD1 on 5 matching bases. The CDR3 runs 16 residues. Trimming left V 2 bases short and J 2 bases short, with 16 bases between. Germline V gives CDR1 MDHEN, CDR2 SYDVKM. CDR3 protein: CASSLLVLGQAYEQYF. CDR3 sequence (DNA): TGTGCCAGCAGTTTACTAGTCCTCGGACAAGCCTACGAGCAGTACTTC.

This chain uses TRBV6-1 with TRBJ1-4, with D uncertain. V was clipped by 3 bases and J by 7 bases, with 6 bases between them. Germline-derived CDR1 and CDR2 are MNHNS and SASEGT. This CDR3 has 12 residues. The chain's CDR3 is CASSEYGEKLFF. CDR3 sequence (DNA): TGTGCCAGCAGTGAGTACGGTGAAAAACTGTTTTTT.

V is TRBV5-1 and J is TRBJ1-1; 10 nucleotides agree with TRBD1. Germline V lookup: CDR1 SGHRS, CDR2 YFSETQ. The CDR3 is 15 amino acids. V lost 0 bases and J lost 4; bases outside the gene matches: 3. The CDR3 here is CASSLGRTGGTEAFF. The CDR3 coding sequence is TGCGCCAGCAGCTTGGGTCGGACAGGGGGCACTGAAGCTTTCTTT. Combining the CDR3 with reference TRBV5-1 and TRBJ1-1 gives the whole variable domain KAGVTQTPRYLIKTRGQQVTLSCSPISGHRSVSWYQQTPGQGLQFLFEYFSETQRNKGNFPGRFSGRQFSNSRSEMNVSTLELGDSALYLCASSLGRTGGTEAFFGQGTRLTVV.

The chain combines TRBV5-6 with TRBJ2-1, with D tentatively TRBD1 (5 bases). Trimming cost V 1 base and J 9 bases, with 5 bases left between them. CDR1 is SGHDT and CDR2 is YYEEEE in the germline V gene. CDR3 length: 11 residues. The CDR3 spells CASSLRGEQFF. Written as DNA, the CDR3 is TGTGCCAGCAGCTTGAGGGGTGAGCAGTTCTTC.

This chain uses TRBV5-3 with TRBJ2-7; TRBD2 agrees at 9 bases. TRBV5-3 is an open reading frame whose function is uncertain. Trimming cost V 5 bases and J 0 bases; bases outside gene matches: 24. This CDR3 has 21 amino acids. Here the CDR3 DNA reads TGTGCCAGAAGTCGGACCCAGGGTTCGGCTAGCGGGACGCGATGCTCCTACGAGCAGTACGTC. Translation gives CARSRTQGSASGTRCSYEQYV.

This chain connects TRBV25-1 to TRBJ2-5, with 8 bases fitting TRBD1. CDR1 is MGHDK, CDR2 SYGVNS, per germline. Losses at the gene ends were 6 bases for V and 4 bases for J; bases not matched to a gene: 4. CDR3 length: 13 amino acids. The CDR3 bases are TGTGCCAGCAGCCAGGGGGCTGTAGAGACCCAGTACTTC. Residues: CASSQGAVETQYF.

The chain couples TRBV28 to TRBJ1-2, with 9 bases aligning to TRBD1. Germline V lookup: CDR1 MDHEN, CDR2 SYDVKM. V lost 6 bases, J lost 4 bases, and 9 bases stayed unmatched. The CDR3 covers 15 residues. CDR3 bases: TGTGCCAGCAGGTCCGGGACAGGGAGTCCCTATGGCTACACCTTC. Encoded protein: CASRSGTGSPYGYTF.

This chain uses TRBV4-1 with TRBJ1-2; 9 bases are a match to TRBD1. Germline values: CDR1 MGHRA, CDR2 YSYEKL. This CDR3 spans 15 amino acids. Trimming at V came to 3 bases and at J to 2 bases, leaving 4 bases not matched to a gene. The CDR3 DNA follows: TGCGCCAGCAGCCACCCGACAGGGGGGAACTATGGCTACACCTTC. Amino acid sequence: CASSHPTGGNYGYTF.

This chain uses TRBV10-2 with TRBJ1-1, with a possible D match to TRBD1 (6 bases). The CDR3 consists of 11 residues. Trimming removed 6 bases at V and 7 bases at J, with 9 bases between. Germline CDR1 WSHSY, CDR2 SAAADI. The CDR3 DNA reads as TGCGCCAGCAGGGAAGGGGGTGAAGCTTTCTTT. Encoded protein: CASREGGEAFF.

The chain carries TRBV7-2 and TRBJ2-5; D is perhaps TRBD2 (5 bases). The germline gives CDR1 SGHTA, CDR2 FQGNSA. The CDR3 contains 16 residues. Trimming took 2 bases from V and 1 from J, leaving 14 bases between them. CDR3 protein: CASSLRVLATQETQYF. CDR3 coding DNA: TGTGCCAGCAGCTTAAGGGTGTTAGCGACCCAAGAGACCCAGTACTTC.

The J gene is TRBJ2-1, the V gene TRBV5-1, with 9 positions matching TRBD2. V shed 4 bases, J shed 3 bases, and the junction held 8 bases outside the gene matches. This CDR3 is 16 amino acids long. The germline gives CDR1 SGHRS, CDR2 YFSETQ. The CDR3 nucleotides read TGCGCCAGCAGCGTGGTAGCGGGAGTATACTACAATGAGCAGTTCTTC. It encodes CASSVVAGVYYNEQFF. Full variable domain (outside the CDR3, taken from reference TRBV5-1 and TRBJ2-1): KAGVTQTPRYLIKTRGQQVTLSCSPISGHRSVSWYQQTPGQGLQFLFEYFSETQRNKGNFPGRFSGRQFSNSRSEMNVSTLELGDSALYLCASSVVAGVYYNEQFFGPGTRLTVL.

The rearrangement uses TRBV6-5 and TRBJ2-5, with D tentatively TRBD2 (6 bases). V shed 2 bases and J shed 4 bases, with 11 bases lying between them. CDR3 length: 14 residues. Looked up from germline, CDR1 is MNHEY and CDR2 is SVGAGI. The CDR3 nucleotides read TGTGCCAGCAGTTACGGGAGGCTGAGAGAGACCCAGTACTTC. Translating it yields CASSYGRLRETQYF.

This clone appeared a single time. This chain connects TRBV9 to TRBJ1-1, with 8 bases aligning to TRBD1. Germline CDR1 SGDLS, CDR2 YYNGEE. V lost 0 bases and J lost 0; bases outside the gene matches: 7. The CDR3 has 17 residues. CDR3 sequence: CASSVAVDRGMNTEAFF. In nucleotides, the CDR3 is TGTGCCAGCAGCGTAGCCGTCGACAGGGGAATGAACACTGAAGCTTTCTTT.

The chain recombines TRBV7-2 with TRBJ2-2, with D possibly being TRBD1 (5 bases). Between the trimmed V and J ends, which lost 5 bases and 5 bases, there was a span of 12 bases. This CDR3 is 14 amino acids long. From germline, CDR1 is SGHTA and CDR2 FQGNSA. CDR3 region: CASSPGRATGELFF. The CDR3 DNA is TGTGCCAGCAGCCCAGGCAGGGCGACCGGGGAGCTGTTTTTT.

The chain couples TRBV24-1 to TRBJ1-4; D is unresolved. The CDR3 runs to 13 residues. Germline CDR1 reads KGHDR; CDR2 reads SFDVKD. V was clipped by 4 bases and J by 7 bases, with 9 bases between them. The CDR3 DNA sequence: TGTGCCACCAGTGACCAATACAGTGAAAAACTGTTTTTT. Residues: CATSDQYSEKLFF.

V usage is TRBV10-3 and J usage is TRBJ1-2; TRBD1 might be the D (5 bases). Germline CDR1 and CDR2: ENHRY and SYGVKD. The length of the CDR3 is 15 residues. Deletions cut 2 bases from V and 4 bases from J, with 14 bases between. The CDR3 protein is CAISELQPGIYGYTF. CDR3 nucleotides: TGTGCCATCAGTGAGCTGCAACCAGGGATCTATGGCTACACCTTC.

The CDR3 DNA sequence: TGTGCCAGCAGCCAAGCAGCCGGGGGGGGCTACACCTTC. Amino acid sequence: CASSQAAGGGYTF. This chain connects TRBV7-8 to TRBJ1-2; tentative D call: TRBD1 (5 bases). The germline V and J ends were trimmed by 5 bases and 8 bases, with 15 bases remaining between them. The CDR3 runs to 13 residues. CDR1 is SGHVS and CDR2 is FQNEAQ in the germline V gene.

The chain uses TRBV6-4 and TRBJ2-3; D possibly corresponds to TRBD1 (6 bases). The V gene lost 6 bases and the J gene lost 6 bases, with 28 bases spanning the gap. CDR3 length: 18 amino acids. Germline lookup yields CDR1 MRHNA and CDR2 SNTAGT. The CDR3 DNA follows: TGTGCCAGCAGCGAGGAGTCCGCTCGCAGGGGTGGGCATGATACGCAGTATTTT. It encodes CASSEESARRGGHDTQYF.

The J gene is TRBJ2-5, the V gene TRBV27; D ambiguous. The ends were cut back, 5 bases at V and 3 bases at J, with 16 bases in the middle. The CDR3 runs to 15 residues. CDR1 is MNHEY and CDR2 is SMNVEV in the germline V gene (reference sequence). CDR3 protein: CASSPYFTGEETQYF. In nucleotides, the CDR3 is TGTGCCAGCAGTCCGTACTTCACTGGAGAAGAGACCCAGTACTTC.

The V gene is TRBV9, the J gene TRBJ2-1; 16 bases are shared with TRBD2. The CDR3 has 16 amino acids. CDR1 SGDLS and CDR2 YYNGEE come from the germline V gene. The junction had 11 bases not matched to a gene; V was cut back by 5 bases and J by 12 bases. CDR3 nucleotides: TGTGCCAGCAGTAGGGGAACCGGGACTAGCGGGAGGGTGCAGTTCTTC. Translated: CASSRGTGTSGRVQFF.

The rearrangement joins TRBV11-2 to TRBJ2-1, with 8 bases aligning to TRBD2. CDR3 length equals 15 residues. Germline CDR1 is SGHAT and CDR2 is FQNNGV. With 5 bases clipped from V and 3 bases from J, the junction kept 6 bases outside the gene matches. The CDR3 sequence is CASSVQSGGYNEQFF. For the CDR3, the DNA is TGTGCCAGCAGCGTTCAGAGCGGGGGCTACAATGAGCAGTTCTTC.

CDR3: CASSLGLNYEQYV. DNA of the CDR3: TGCGCCAGCAGCTTGGGACTGAACTACGAGCAGTACGTC. The chain combines TRBV5-1 with TRBJ2-7; D is uncertain. The CDR3 is 13 residues long. CDR1 is SGHRS, CDR2 YFSETQ, per germline. The V and J ends lost 0 bases and 3 bases respectively, with 7 bases between them.

The V gene is TRBV5-6, the J gene TRBJ2-5; D perhaps matches TRBD1 (5 bases). The CDR3 loop spans 14 amino acids. Germline CDR1 is SGHDT and CDR2 is YYEEEE. V was shortened by 4 bases and J by 5 bases, with 15 bases between the two germline ends. The CDR3 is CASSAPQGDETQYF. Written as DNA, the CDR3 is TGTGCCAGCAGCGCACCGCAGGGCGACGAGACCCAGTACTTC.

The chain employs TRBV11-2 and TRBJ1-2, with 7 bases that match TRBD1. Unmatched junction bases numbered 8, after V lost 5 bases and J lost 2 bases. This CDR3 has 15 amino acids. Germline V gene lookup returns CDR1 SGHAT and CDR2 FQNNGV. CDR3 nucleotides: TGTGCCAGCAGCGCCCCTTCACAGGGGAACTATGGCTACACCTTC. This translates into CASSAPSQGNYGYTF.